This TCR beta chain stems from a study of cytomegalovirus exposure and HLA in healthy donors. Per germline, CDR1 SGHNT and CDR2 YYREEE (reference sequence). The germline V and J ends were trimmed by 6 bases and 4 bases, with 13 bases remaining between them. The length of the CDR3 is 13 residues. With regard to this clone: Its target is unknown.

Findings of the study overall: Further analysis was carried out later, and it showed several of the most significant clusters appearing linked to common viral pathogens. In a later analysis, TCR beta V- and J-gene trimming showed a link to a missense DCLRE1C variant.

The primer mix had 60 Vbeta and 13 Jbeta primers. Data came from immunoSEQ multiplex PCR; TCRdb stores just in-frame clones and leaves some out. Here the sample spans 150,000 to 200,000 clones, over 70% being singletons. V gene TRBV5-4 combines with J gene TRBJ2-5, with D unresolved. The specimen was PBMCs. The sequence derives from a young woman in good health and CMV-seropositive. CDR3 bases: TGTGCCAGCAAAGTAAACCTAAGAGAGACCCAGTACTTC. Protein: CASKVNLRETQYF.